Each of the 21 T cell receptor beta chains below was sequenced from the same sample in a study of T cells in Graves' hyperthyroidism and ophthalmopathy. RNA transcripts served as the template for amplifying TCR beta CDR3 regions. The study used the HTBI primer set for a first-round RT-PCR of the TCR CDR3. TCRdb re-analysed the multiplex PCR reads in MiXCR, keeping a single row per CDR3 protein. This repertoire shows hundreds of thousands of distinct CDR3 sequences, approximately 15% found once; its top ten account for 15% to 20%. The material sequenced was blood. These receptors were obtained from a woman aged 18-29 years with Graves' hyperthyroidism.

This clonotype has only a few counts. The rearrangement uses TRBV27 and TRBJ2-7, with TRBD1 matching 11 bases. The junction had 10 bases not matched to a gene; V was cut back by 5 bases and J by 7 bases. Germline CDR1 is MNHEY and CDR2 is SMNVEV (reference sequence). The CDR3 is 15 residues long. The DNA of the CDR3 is TGTGCCAGCAGTACCTCCGGGACAGGGGGTCGGGAGCAGTACTTC. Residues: CASSTSGTGGREQYF.

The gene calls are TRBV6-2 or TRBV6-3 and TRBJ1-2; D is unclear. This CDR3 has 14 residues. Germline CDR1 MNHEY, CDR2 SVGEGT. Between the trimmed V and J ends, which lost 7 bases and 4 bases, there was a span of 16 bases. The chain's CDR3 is CASTHGLFGYGYTF. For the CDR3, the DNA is TGTGCCAGCACCCACGGGTTGTTTGGCTATGGCTACACCTTC.

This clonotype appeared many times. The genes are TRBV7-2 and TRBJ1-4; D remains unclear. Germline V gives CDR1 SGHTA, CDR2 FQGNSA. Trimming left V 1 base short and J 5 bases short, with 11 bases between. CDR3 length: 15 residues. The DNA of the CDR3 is TGTGCCAGCAGCTTAGAGTGGGCGGTCAATGAAAAACTGTTTTTT. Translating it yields CASSLEWAVNEKLFF. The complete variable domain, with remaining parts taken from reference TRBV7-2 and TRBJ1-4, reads GAGVSQSPSNKVTEKGKDVELRCDPISGHTALYWYRQSLGQGLEFLIYFQGNSAPDKSGLPSDRFSAERTGGSVSTLTIQRTQQEDSAVYLCASSLEWAVNEKLFFGSGTQLSVL.

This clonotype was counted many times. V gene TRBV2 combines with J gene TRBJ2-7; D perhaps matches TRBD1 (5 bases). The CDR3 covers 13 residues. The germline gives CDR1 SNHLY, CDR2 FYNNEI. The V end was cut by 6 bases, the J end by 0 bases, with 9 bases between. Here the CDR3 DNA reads TGTGCCAGCAGGAGACAGCTCTCCTACGAGCAGTACTTC. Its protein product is CASRRQLSYEQYF.

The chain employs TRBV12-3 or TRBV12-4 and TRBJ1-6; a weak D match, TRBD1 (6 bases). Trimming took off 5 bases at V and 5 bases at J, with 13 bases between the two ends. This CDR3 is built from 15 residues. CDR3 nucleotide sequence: TGTGCCAGCAGTCCCCTTGGGGGCAATAATTCACCCCTCCACTTT. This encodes CASSPLGGNNSPLHF.

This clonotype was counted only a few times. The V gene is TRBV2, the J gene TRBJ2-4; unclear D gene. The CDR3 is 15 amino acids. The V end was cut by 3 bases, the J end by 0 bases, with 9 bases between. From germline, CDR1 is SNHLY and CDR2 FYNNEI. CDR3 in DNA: TGTGCCAGCAGTGAGGTCTCGCTAGCCAAAAACATTCAGTACTTC. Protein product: CASSEVSLAKNIQYF.

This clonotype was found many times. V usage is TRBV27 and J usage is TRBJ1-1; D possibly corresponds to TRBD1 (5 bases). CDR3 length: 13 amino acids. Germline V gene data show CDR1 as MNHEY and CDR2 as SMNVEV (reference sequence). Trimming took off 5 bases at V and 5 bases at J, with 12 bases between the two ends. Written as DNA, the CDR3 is TGTGCCAGCAGTCGGGACGGTAAAACTGAAGCTTTCTTT. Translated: CASSRDGKTEAFF.

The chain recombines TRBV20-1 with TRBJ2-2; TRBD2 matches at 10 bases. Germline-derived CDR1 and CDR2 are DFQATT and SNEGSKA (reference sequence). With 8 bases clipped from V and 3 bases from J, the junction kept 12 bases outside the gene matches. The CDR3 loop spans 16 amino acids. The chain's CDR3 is CSSKSASGRDTGELFF. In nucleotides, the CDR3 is TGCAGTTCCAAGTCGGCTAGCGGGAGAGACACCGGGGAGCTGTTTTTT.

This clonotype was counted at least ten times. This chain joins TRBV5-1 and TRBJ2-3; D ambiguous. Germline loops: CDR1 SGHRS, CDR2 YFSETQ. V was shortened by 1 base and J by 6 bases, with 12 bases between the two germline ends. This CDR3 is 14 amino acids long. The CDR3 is CASSLFLPSDTQYF. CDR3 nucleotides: TGCGCCAGCAGCTTGTTTCTACCTTCGGATACGCAGTATTTT.

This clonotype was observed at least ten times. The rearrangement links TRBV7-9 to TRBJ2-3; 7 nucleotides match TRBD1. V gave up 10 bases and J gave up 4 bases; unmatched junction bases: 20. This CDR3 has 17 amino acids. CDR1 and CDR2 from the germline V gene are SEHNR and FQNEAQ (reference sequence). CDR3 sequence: CATSVPVDRAWADTQYF. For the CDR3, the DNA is TGTGCCACCTCAGTGCCCGTTGACAGGGCTTGGGCAGATACGCAGTATTTT.

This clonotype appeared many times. The CDR3 DNA reads TGTGCCAGCAGTCCCACGGGGACAGGGTCTGAAAAACTGTTTTTT. Translating gives CASSPTGTGSEKLFF. This chain uses TRBV28 with TRBJ1-4; 9 nucleotides match TRBD1. This CDR3 region has 15 residues. Unmatched junction bases numbered 8, after V lost 5 bases and J lost 7 bases. CDR1 is MDHEN and CDR2 is SYDVKM in the germline V gene.

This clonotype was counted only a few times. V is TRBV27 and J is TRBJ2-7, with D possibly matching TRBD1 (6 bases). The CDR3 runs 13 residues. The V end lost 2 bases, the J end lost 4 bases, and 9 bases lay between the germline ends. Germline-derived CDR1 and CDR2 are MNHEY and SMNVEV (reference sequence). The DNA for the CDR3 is TGTGCCAGCAGTTTACAGGGGCGGTACGAGCAGTACTTC. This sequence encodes CASSLQGRYEQYF.

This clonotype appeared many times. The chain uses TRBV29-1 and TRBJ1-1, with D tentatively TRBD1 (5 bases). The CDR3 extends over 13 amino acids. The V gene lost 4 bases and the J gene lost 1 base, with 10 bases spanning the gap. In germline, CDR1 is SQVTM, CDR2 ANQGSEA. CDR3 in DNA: TGCAGCGTTGCAGGCAGGGAGAACACTGAAGCTTTCTTT. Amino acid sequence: CSVAGRENTEAFF.

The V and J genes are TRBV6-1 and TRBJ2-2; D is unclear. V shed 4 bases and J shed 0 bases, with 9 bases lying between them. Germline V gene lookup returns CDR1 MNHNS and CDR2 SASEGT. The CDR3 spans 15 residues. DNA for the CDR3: TGTGCCAGCAGTGGCCAGCGCCCGAACACCGGGGAGCTGTTTTTT. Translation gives CASSGQRPNTGELFF.

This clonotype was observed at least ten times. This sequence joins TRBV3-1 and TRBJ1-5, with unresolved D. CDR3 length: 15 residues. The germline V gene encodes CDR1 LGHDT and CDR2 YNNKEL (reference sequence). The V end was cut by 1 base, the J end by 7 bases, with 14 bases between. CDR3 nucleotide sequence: TGTGCCAGCAGCCAAGGGGCTTCGTCGGGACAGCCCCAGCATTTT. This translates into CASSQGASSGQPQHF. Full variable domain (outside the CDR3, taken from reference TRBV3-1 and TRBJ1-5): DTAVSQTPKYLVTQMGNDKSIKCEQNLGHDTMYWYKQDSKKFLKIMFSYNNKELIINETVPNRFSPKSPDKAHLNLHINSLELGDSAVYFCASSQGASSGQPQHFGDGTRLSIL.

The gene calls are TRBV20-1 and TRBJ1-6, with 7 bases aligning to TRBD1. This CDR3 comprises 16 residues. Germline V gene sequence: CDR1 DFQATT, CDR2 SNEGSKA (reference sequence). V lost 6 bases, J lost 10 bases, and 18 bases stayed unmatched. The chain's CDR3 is CSAKIQGFGGWSPLHF. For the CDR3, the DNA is TGCAGTGCCAAGATACAGGGGTTTGGCGGTTGGTCACCCCTCCACTTT.

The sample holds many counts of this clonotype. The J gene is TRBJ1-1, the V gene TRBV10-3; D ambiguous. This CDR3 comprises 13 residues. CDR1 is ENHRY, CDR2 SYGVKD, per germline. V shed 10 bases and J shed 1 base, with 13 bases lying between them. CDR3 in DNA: TGTGCCACTATGGACGGTTGGAACACTGAAGCTTTCTTT. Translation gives CATMDGWNTEAFF.

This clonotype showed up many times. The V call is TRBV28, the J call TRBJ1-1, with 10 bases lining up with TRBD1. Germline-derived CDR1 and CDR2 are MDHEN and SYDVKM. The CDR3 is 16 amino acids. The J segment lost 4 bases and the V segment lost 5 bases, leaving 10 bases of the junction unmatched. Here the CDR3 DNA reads TGTGCCAGCAGTCCCACGACAGGGGGCAGTGGCACTGAAGCTTTCTTT. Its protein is CASSPTTGGSGTEAFF.

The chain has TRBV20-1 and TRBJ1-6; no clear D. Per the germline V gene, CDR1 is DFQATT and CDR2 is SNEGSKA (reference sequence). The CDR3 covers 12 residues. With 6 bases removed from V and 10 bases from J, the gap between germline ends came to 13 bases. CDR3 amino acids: CSAPEIGSPLHF. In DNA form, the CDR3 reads TGCAGTGCCCCGGAAATTGGCTCACCCCTCCACTTT.

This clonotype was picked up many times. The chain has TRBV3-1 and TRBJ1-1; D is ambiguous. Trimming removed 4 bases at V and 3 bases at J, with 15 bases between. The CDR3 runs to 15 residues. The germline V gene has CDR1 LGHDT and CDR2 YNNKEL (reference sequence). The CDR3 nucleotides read TGTGCCAGCAGCCGAATAGAAGCCGCCGACACTGAAGCTTTCTTT. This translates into CASSRIEAADTEAFF. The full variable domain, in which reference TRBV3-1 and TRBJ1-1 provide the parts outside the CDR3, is DTAVSQTPKYLVTQMGNDKSIKCEQNLGHDTMYWYKQDSKKFLKIMFSYNNKELIINETVPNRFSPKSPDKAHLNLHINSLELGDSAVYFCASSRIEAADTEAFFGQGTRLTVV.

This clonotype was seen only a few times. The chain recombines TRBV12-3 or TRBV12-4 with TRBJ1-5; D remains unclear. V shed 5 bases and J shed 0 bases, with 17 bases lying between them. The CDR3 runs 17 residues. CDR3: CASSPVRAPHSNQPQHF. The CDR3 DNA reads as TGTGCCAGCAGTCCCGTACGTGCCCCCCATAGCAATCAGCCCCAGCATTTT.